Below, 26 T cell receptor beta chains from the same sample are listed, as sequenced in a study of OX40 agonist ivuxolimab in advanced cancers. Libraries were constructed by the immunoSEQ multiplex PCR assay. Held by TCRdb, this immuneACCESS table contains in-frame sequences only and omits some clones. Under half of the omission traces to an unresolved V gene where checked; the cause of the rest is unknown. The sample table lists fewer than 80,000 clones, about nine tenths of them with a count of one. 2% to 2.5% of the sample goes to the ten largest clones. Here the sequenced sample was CD4+ or CD8+ T cells sorted from blood, taken in a trial of the OX40 agonist ivuxolimab. Receptors originate from an adult with an advanced solid tumor such as melanoma, head and neck, liver or kidney cancer.

The chain joins TRBV6-1 to TRBJ1-2; 10 bases align to TRBD1. The CDR3 extends over 15 amino acids. V lost 3 bases to trimming and J lost 3 bases; unmatched junction nucleotides: 4. Germline CDR1 reads MNHNS; CDR2 reads SASEGT. For the CDR3, the DNA is TGTGCCAGCAGTGAGCCGGGGACAGGGGACTATGGCTACACCTTC. Its translation: CASSEPGTGDYGYTF.

V usage is TRBV27 and J usage is TRBJ2-1; D could derive from TRBD1 or TRBD2 (6 bases each). The V end was cut by 8 bases, the J end by 6 bases, with 17 bases between. CDR3 length: 14 residues. The germline V gene has CDR1 MNHEY and CDR2 SMNVEV (reference sequence). CDR3 nucleotides: TGTGCCAGCTCCCACACCGGAGGGGGCAATGAGCAGTTCTTC. It encodes CASSHTGGGNEQFF.

The genes are TRBV7-2 and TRBJ2-3; TRBD2 matches at 10 bases. CDR3 length: 17 amino acids. Germline assignment: CDR1 SGHTA and CDR2 FQGNSA. The junction had 4 bases not matched to a gene; V was cut back by 0 bases and J by 1 base. CDR3 in amino acids: CASSLAPSGRGTDTQYF. The CDR3 coding sequence is TGTGCCAGCAGCTTAGCGCCGAGCGGGAGGGGCACAGATACGCAGTATTTT. The variable domain in full, with the rest retrieved from reference TRBV7-2 and TRBJ2-3, is GAGVSQSPSNKVTEKGKDVELRCDPISGHTALYWYRQSLGQGLEFLIYFQGNSAPDKSGLPSDRFSAERTGGSVSTLTIQRTQQEDSAVYLCASSLAPSGRGTDTQYFGPGTRLTVL.

The gene calls are TRBV5-1 and TRBJ2-1, with D tentatively TRBD1 or TRBD2 (6 bases each). Per germline, CDR1 SGHRS and CDR2 YFSETQ. V was shortened by 5 bases and J by 6 bases, with 21 bases between the two germline ends. This CDR3 is 16 amino acids long. CDR3 coding DNA: TGCGCCAGCAGTCGTGTGGGGGGCGCAGGGTCCAATGAGCAGTTCTTC. Encoded protein: CASSRVGGAGSNEQFF.

The rearrangement uses TRBV28 and TRBJ1-4, with 8 bases identical to TRBD1. Germline V lookup: CDR1 MDHEN, CDR2 SYDVKM. This CDR3 has 15 residues. Germline trimming cut 6 bases from V and 2 bases from J; bases unmatched to any gene: 5. The CDR3 spells CASRRQGRTNEKLFF. DNA for the CDR3: TGTGCCAGCAGGCGACAGGGGAGGACTAATGAAAAACTGTTTTTT.

The chain recombines TRBV2 with TRBJ2-1, with D unclear. The CDR3 has 16 amino acids. Trimming took 7 bases from V and 8 from J, leaving 24 bases between them. CDR1 SNHLY and CDR2 FYNNEI come from the germline V gene. The CDR3 DNA sequence: TGTGCCAGCAACGTACCCAAGGAAGGGCAATACGATGAGCAGTTCTTC. Protein sequence: CASNVPKEGQYDEQFF.

This chain links TRBV5-1 with TRBJ2-1; the match to TRBD2 covers 7 bases. J was trimmed by 6 bases and V by 4 bases; bases with no gene match: 10. The V gene's germline CDR1 is SGHRS and CDR2 YFSETQ. CDR3 length: 15 amino acids. The CDR3 reads CASSRSGGEGNEQFF. In DNA, the CDR3 is TGCGCCAGCAGCCGCTCGGGGGGTGAGGGCAATGAGCAGTTCTTC.

The genes are TRBV5-1 and TRBJ1-3, with D tentatively TRBD1 (6 bases). The CDR3 is made up of 16 amino acids. V lost 0 bases to trimming and J lost 0 bases, with 10 bases between them. Germline V CDR1 and CDR2: SGHRS, YFSETQ. CDR3 DNA sequence: TGCGCCAGCAGCTTGGGAGGACAGAGCTCTGGAAACACCATATATTTT. Its protein is CASSLGGQSSGNTIYF.

The chain uses TRBV30 and TRBJ2-2; 8 nucleotides agree with TRBD1. Germline V gene sequence: CDR1 GTSNPN, CDR2 SVGIG (reference sequence). This CDR3 comprises 14 residues. V lost 2 bases to trimming and J lost 6 bases; unmatched junction nucleotides: 5. The CDR3 DNA sequence: TGTGCCTGGAGTTCTGGACAGGGCCCCGGGGAGCTGTTTTTT. As protein: CAWSSGQGPGELFF.

The CDR3 bases are TGTGCCAGCAGCTTAGGGGGAGAAGGGTACTTC. Protein: CASSLGGEGYF. The chain recombines TRBV7-9 with TRBJ2-4; TRBD2 might be the D (5 bases). The CDR3 has 11 amino acids. V lost 1 base and J 15 bases, leaving 10 bases between the germline ends. Germline loops: CDR1 SEHNR, CDR2 FQNEAQ (reference sequence).

The chain has TRBV9 and TRBJ2-2, with D perhaps TRBD1 or TRBD2 (6 bases each). The CDR3 loop spans 18 amino acids. CDR1 and CDR2 (germline): SGDLS, YYNGEE. The V end lost 3 bases, the J end lost 5 bases, and 23 bases lay between the germline ends. This chain's CDR3 is CASSGGVHGGAWTGELFF. The CDR3 nucleotides read TGTGCCAGCAGCGGCGGGGTCCACGGGGGCGCGTGGACCGGGGAGCTGTTTTTT.

The rearrangement links TRBV7-8 to TRBJ2-5; maybe TRBD2 (5 bases). Germline lookup yields CDR1 SGHVS and CDR2 FQNEAQ. The CDR3 spans 18 residues. Trimming removed 1 base at V and 5 bases at J, with 23 bases between. The CDR3 bases are TGTGCCAGCAGCTTAGTCGGTGTGCCTAGCATAAGTGTGGAGACCCAGTACTTC. Its protein is CASSLVGVPSISVETQYF.

The chain joins TRBV18 to TRBJ1-1, with a weak D call TRBD1 (5 bases). V was clipped by 0 bases and J by 11 bases, with 16 bases between them. This CDR3 is 14 amino acids long. The V gene's germline CDR1 is KGHSH and CDR2 LQKENI. The DNA of the CDR3 is TGTGCCAGCTCACCACCTAGTGGGACCGCGGGGGCTTTCTTT. As protein: CASSPPSGTAGAFF. Full variable domain (rest looked up from reference TRBV18 and TRBJ1-1): NAGVMQNPRHLVRRRGQEARLRCSPMKGHSHVYWYRQLPEEGLKFMVYLQKENIIDESGMPKERFSAEFPKEGPSILRIQQVVRGDSAAYFCASSPPSGTAGAFFGQGTRLTVV.

This clone was recorded only once. The chain joins TRBV15 to TRBJ2-7; D might be TRBD2 (5 bases). Germline values: CDR1 LNHNV, CDR2 YYDKDF (reference sequence). V lost 1 base and J lost 2, with 12 bases in between. This CDR3 has 15 residues. CDR3 sequence reads: CATSRGYSETYEQYF. CDR3 sequence (DNA): TGTGCCACCAGCAGAGGTTATAGCGAGACCTACGAGCAGTACTTC. Full variable domain (rest looked up from reference TRBV15 and TRBJ2-7): DAMVIQNPRYQVTQFGKPVTLSCSQTLNHNVMYWYQQKSSQAPKLLFHYYDKDFNNEADTPDNFQSRRPNTSFCFLDIRSPGLGDTAMYLCATSRGYSETYEQYFGPGTRLTVT.

V gene TRBV19 combines with J gene TRBJ2-5; 8 positions match TRBD1. J was trimmed by 4 bases and V by 6 bases; bases with no gene match: 16. Germline lookup yields CDR1 LNHDA and CDR2 SQIVND (reference sequence). This CDR3 spans 17 amino acids. CDR3 sequence reads: CASSLRGTGLGGETQYF. For the CDR3, the DNA is TGTGCCAGTAGCCTGCGTGGGACAGGCCTCGGGGGAGAGACCCAGTACTTC.

The rearrangement links TRBV30 to TRBJ1-4, with D uncertain. The CDR3 is 17 amino acids. CDR1 and CDR2 from the germline V gene are GTSNPN and SVGIG (reference sequence). V was pared by 0 bases and J by 3 bases, with 17 bases between. The CDR3 DNA sequence: TGTGCCTGGAGTGTCTCGCTCATTCCTGTTGCTAATGAAAAACTGTTTTTT. This sequence encodes CAWSVSLIPVANEKLFF.

This clone has more than one count but fewer than ten. The chain recombines TRBV30 with TRBJ2-7, with D possibly being TRBD1 (6 bases). The CDR3 sequence is 16 residues long. The V gene's germline CDR1 is GTSNPN and CDR2 SVGIG (reference sequence). Trimming took 1 base from V and 3 from J, leaving 19 bases between them. CDR3 in amino acids: CAWSARNYRDIYEQYF. The DNA for the CDR3 is TGTGCCTGGAGTGCAAGGAACTACAGGGATATCTACGAGCAGTACTTC.

This clone was picked up one time. The chain combines TRBV27 with TRBJ2-2; D uncertain. The V end lost 0 bases, the J end lost 6 bases, and 8 bases lay between the germline ends. The CDR3 loop spans 14 amino acids. Germline CDR1 reads MNHEY; CDR2 reads SMNVEV (reference sequence). DNA for the CDR3: TGTGCCAGCAGTTTATCGACGGTCGCCGGGGAGCTGTTTTTT. Protein: CASSLSTVAGELFF.

The V gene is TRBV5-1, the J gene TRBJ2-5; D tentatively fits TRBD1 or TRBD2 (5 bases each). The CDR3 has 15 amino acids. V was clipped by 2 bases and J by 5 bases, with 16 bases between them. Germline V gives CDR1 SGHRS, CDR2 YFSETQ. The CDR3 bases are TGCGCCAGCAGCTTAATCCAGGGAGTGTCGGAGACCCAGTACTTC. As protein: CASSLIQGVSETQYF.

The chain couples TRBV7-3 to TRBJ2-1; the D gene is possibly TRBD2 (5 bases). In germline, CDR1 is SGHTA, CDR2 FQGTGA. Trimming took off 11 bases at V and 5 bases at J, with 13 bases between the two ends. There are 12 residues in the CDR3. CDR3 residues: CASAGADNEQFF. CDR3 bases: TGTGCCTCGGCTGGAGCGGACAATGAGCAGTTCTTC.

The chain combines TRBV5-4 with TRBJ2-3; 9 positions agree with TRBD2. Germline CDR1 reads SGHNT; CDR2 reads YYREEE (reference sequence). The CDR3 has 14 amino acids. V gave up 6 bases and J gave up 4 bases; unmatched junction bases: 6. This chain's CDR3 is CASNIAGAADTQYF. The CDR3 nucleotides read TGTGCCAGCAACATAGCGGGAGCAGCAGATACGCAGTATTTT.

The chain links TRBV6-6 to TRBJ2-3; D gene uncertain. The length of the CDR3 is 14 residues. Looked up from germline, CDR1 is MNHNY and CDR2 is SVGAGI (reference sequence). V lost 2 bases, J lost 3 bases, and 9 bases lay in between. CDR3 sequence: CASSYGSSTDTQYF. The CDR3 nucleotides are TGTGCCAGCAGTTACGGCTCGAGTACAGATACGCAGTATTTT.

The chain couples TRBV4-3 to TRBJ2-1, with TRBD2 matching over 8 bases. J lost 0 bases, V lost 3 bases, and 10 bases had no gene match. The germline gives CDR1 LGHNA, CDR2 YSLEER. CDR3 length: 18 residues. CDR3 bases: TGCGCCAGCAGCCAGGGGAGGGCGGGAGGTTACTCCTACAATGAGCAGTTCTTC. Translated, it gives CASSQGRAGGYSYNEQFF.

This clone occurred once. V usage is TRBV28 and J usage is TRBJ1-5; maybe TRBD1 (5 bases). There are 17 residues in the CDR3. V lost 3 bases to trimming and J lost 3 bases, with 18 bases between them. Germline V gene lookup returns CDR1 MDHEN and CDR2 SYDVKM. The DNA of the CDR3 is TGTGCCAGCAGTTTGACGGTCGGCGACAGAATCAATCAGCCCCAGCATTTT. Residues: CASSLTVGDRINQPQHF.

V is TRBV10-3 and J is TRBJ1-3, with D perhaps matching TRBD1 (6 bases). V lost 2 bases and J lost 3, with 8 bases in between. The CDR3 is 14 amino acids. CDR1 is ENHRY and CDR2 is SYGVKD in the germline V gene. Written as DNA, the CDR3 is TGTGCCATCAGTGAGGCAGGGGATGGAAACACCATATATTTT. It codes for CAISEAGDGNTIYF.

This chain uses TRBV30 with TRBJ1-4, with D possibly TRBD1 on 5 matching bases. There are 15 residues in the CDR3. Per the germline V gene, CDR1 is GTSNPN and CDR2 is SVGIG (reference sequence). Trimming pared 1 base from V and 8 bases from J, leaving 17 bases between. DNA of the CDR3: TGTGCCTGGAGTGAGGGGTCGGGGTTCGGGGAAAAACTGTTTTTT. Its translation is CAWSEGSGFGEKLFF.